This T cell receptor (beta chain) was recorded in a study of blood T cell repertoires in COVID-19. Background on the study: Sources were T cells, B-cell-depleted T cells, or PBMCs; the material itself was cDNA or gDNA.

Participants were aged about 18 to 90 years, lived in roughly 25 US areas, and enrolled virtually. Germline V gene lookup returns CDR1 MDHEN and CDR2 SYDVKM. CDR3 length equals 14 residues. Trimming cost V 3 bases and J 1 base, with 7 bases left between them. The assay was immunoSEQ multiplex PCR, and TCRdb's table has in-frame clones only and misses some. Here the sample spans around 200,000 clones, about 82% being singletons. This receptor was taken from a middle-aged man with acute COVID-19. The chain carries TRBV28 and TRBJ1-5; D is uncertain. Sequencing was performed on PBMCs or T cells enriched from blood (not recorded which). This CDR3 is CASSFTESNQPQHF. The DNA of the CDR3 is TGTGCCAGCAGTTTTACTGAGAGCAATCAGCCCCAGCATTTT.